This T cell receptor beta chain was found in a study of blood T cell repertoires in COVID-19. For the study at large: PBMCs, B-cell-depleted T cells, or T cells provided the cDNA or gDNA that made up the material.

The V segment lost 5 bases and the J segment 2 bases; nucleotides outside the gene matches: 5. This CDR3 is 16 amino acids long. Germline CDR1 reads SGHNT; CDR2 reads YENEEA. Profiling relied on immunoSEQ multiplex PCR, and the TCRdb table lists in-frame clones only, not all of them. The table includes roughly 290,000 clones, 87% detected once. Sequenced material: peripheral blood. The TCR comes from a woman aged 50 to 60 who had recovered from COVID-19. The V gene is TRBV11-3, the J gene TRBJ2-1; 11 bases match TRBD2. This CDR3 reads CASSPLAGGTYNEQFF. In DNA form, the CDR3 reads TGTGCCAGCAGCCCCTTAGCGGGAGGGACCTACAATGAGCAGTTCTTC.